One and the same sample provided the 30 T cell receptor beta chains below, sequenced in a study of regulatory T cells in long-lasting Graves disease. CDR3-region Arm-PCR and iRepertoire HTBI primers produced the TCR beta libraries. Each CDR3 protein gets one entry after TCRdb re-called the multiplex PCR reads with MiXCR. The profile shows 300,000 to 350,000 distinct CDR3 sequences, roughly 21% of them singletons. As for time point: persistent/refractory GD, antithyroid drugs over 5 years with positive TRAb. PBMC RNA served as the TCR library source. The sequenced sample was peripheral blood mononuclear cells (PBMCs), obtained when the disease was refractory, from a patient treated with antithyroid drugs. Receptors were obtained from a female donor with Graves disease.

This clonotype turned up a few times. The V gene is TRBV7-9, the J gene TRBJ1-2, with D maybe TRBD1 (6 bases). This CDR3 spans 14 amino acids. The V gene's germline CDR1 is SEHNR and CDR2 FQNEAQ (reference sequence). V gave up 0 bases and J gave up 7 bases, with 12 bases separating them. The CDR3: CASSLAGQLGGYTF. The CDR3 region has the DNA TGTGCCAGCAGCTTAGCCGGACAGCTCGGTGGCTACACCTTC.

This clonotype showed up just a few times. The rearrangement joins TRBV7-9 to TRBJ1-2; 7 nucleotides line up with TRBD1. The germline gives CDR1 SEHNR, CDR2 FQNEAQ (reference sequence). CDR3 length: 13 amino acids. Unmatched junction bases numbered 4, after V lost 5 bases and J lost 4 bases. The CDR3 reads CASSKDRSYGYTF. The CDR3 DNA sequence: TGTGCCAGCAGCAAGGACAGGTCCTATGGCTACACCTTC.

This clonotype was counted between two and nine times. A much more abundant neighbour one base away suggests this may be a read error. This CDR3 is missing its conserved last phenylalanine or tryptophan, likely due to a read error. CDR3 DNA sequence: TGCGCCAGCAGCTTGGGACAGGGCTATAACTATGGCTACACCCTC. Encoded protein: CASSLGQGYNYGYTL. The genes are TRBV5-1 and TRBJ1-2; 7 bases align to TRBD1. V trimming: 0 bases; J trimming: 1 base; junction bases outside the gene matches: 3. CDR3 length: 15 amino acids. Germline CDR1 SGHRS, CDR2 YFSETQ.

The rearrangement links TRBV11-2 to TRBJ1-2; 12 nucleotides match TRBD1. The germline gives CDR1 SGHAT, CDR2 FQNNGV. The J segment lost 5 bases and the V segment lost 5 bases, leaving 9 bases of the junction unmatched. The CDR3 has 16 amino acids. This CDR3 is CASSPGTGGALYGYTF. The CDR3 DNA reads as TGTGCCAGCAGCCCCGGGACAGGGGGCGCATTGTATGGCTACACCTTC.

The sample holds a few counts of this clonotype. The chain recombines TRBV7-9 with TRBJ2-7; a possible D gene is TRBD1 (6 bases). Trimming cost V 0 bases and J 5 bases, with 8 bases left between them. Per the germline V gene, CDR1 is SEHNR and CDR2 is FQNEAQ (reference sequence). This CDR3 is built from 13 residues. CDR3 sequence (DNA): TGTGCCAGCAGCTTAGCGAACAGGGACGAGCAGTACTTC. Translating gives CASSLANRDEQYF.

CDR3 amino acids: CASSLNVGGAEAFF. The CDR3 bases are TGTGCCAGCAGCTTAAATGTGGGGGGGGCAGAAGCTTTCTTT. J is TRBJ1-1 and V is TRBV7-9; possibly TRBD1 for D (6 bases). V lost 2 bases to trimming and J lost 8 bases, with 15 bases between them. This CDR3 comprises 14 residues. Per germline, CDR1 SEHNR and CDR2 FQNEAQ (reference sequence).

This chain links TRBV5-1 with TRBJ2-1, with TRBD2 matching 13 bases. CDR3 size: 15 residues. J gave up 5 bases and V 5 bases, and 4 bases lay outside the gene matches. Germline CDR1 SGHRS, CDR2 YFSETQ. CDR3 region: CASRVGLAGHNEQFF. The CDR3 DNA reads TGCGCCAGCAGAGTGGGACTAGCGGGACACAATGAGCAGTTCTTC.

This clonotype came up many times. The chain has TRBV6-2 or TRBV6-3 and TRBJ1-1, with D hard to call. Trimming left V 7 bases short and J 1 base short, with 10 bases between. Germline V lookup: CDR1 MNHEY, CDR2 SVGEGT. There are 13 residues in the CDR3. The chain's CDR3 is CASTQTPNTEAFF. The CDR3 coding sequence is TGTGCCAGCACCCAGACCCCGAACACTGAAGCTTTCTTT.

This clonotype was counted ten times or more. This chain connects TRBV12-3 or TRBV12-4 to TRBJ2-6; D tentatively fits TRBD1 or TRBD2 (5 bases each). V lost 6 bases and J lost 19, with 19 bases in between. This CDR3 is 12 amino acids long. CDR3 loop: CASRGRPAPPTF. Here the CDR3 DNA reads TGTGCCAGCAGGGGACGACCGGCTCCCCCCACTTTC.

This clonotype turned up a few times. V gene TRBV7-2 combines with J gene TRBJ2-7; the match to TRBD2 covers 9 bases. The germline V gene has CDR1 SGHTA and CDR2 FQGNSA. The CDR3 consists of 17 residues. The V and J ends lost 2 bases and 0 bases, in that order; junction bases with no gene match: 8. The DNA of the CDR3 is TGTGCCAGCAGCTTATCCAGCGGGGGGCCCAGCTCCTACGAGCAGTACTTC. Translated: CASSLSSGGPSSYEQYF.

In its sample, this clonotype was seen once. The CDR3 bases are TGCAGTGCTAGAGATGACTCACTAACAGATACGCAGTATTTT. This encodes CSARDDSLTDTQYF. The J gene is TRBJ2-3, the V gene TRBV20-1, with D unresolved. The V gene lost 0 bases and the J gene lost 3 bases, with 10 bases spanning the gap. Germline CDR1 and CDR2: DFQATT and SNEGSKA (reference sequence). The CDR3 is 14 amino acids.

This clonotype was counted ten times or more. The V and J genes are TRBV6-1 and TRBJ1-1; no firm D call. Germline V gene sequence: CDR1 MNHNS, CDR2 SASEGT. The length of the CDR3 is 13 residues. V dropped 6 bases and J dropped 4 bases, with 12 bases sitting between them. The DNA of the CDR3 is TGTGCCAGCAGCCCGACACGTCGCACTGAAGCTTTCTTT. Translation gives CASSPTRRTEAFF.

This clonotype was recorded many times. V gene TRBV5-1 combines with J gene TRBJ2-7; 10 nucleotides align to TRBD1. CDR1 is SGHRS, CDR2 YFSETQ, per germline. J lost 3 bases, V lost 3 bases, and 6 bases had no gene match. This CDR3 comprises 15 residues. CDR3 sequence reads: CASSWDRGPLYEQYF. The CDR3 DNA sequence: TGCGCCAGCAGCTGGGACAGGGGTCCTCTCTACGAGCAGTACTTC.

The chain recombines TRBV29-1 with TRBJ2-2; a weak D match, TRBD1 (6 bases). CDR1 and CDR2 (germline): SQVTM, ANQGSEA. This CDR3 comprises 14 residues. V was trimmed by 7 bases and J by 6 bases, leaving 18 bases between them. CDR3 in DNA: TGCAGCGCGAACGAGGGACACCGGTCCGGGGAGCTGTTTTTT. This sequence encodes CSANEGHRSGELFF.

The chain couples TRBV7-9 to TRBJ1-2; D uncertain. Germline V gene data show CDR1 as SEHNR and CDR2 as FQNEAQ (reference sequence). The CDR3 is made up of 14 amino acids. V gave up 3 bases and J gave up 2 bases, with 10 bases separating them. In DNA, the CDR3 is TGTGCCAGCAGCTTCCTACAGATAAACTATGGCTACACCTTC. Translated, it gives CASSFLQINYGYTF.

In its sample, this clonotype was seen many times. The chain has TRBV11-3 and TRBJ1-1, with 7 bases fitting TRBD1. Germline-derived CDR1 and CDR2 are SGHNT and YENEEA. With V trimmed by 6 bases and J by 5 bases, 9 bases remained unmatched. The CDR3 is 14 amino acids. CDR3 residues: CASSPRGRGTEAFF. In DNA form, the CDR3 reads TGTGCCAGCAGTCCCAGGGGGAGAGGAACTGAAGCTTTCTTT. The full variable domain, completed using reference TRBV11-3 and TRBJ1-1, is EAGVVQSPRYKIIEKKQPVAFWCNPISGHNTLYWYLQNLGQGPELLIRYENEEAVDDSQLPKDRFSAERLKGVDSTLKIQPAELGDSAVYLCASSPRGRGTEAFFGQGTRLTVV.

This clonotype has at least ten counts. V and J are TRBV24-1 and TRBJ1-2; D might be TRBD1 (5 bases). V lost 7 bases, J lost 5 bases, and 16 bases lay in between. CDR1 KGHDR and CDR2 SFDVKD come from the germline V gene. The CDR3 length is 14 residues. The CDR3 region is CATRPTGPAYGYTF. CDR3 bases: TGTGCCACCAGGCCGACGGGGCCTGCGTATGGCTACACCTTC.

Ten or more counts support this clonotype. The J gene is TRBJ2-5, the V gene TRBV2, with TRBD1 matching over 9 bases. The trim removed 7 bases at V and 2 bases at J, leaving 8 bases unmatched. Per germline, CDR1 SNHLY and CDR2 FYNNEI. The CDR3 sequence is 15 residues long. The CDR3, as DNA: TGTGCCAGCACCCCCGACAGGGGGGGACAAGAGACCCAGTACTTC. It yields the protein CASTPDRGGQETQYF.

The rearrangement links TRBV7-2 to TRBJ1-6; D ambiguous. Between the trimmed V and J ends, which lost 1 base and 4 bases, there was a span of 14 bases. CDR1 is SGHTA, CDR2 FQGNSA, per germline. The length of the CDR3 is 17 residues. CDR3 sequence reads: CASSLVPTVSYNSPLHF. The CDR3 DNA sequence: TGTGCCAGCAGCTTAGTCCCCACAGTTAGTTATAATTCACCCCTCCACTTT. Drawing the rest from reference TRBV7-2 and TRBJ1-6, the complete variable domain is GAGVSQSPSNKVTEKGKDVELRCDPISGHTALYWYRQSLGQGLEFLIYFQGNSAPDKSGLPSDRFSAERTGGSVSTLTIQRTQQEDSAVYLCASSLVPTVSYNSPLHFGNGTRLTVT.

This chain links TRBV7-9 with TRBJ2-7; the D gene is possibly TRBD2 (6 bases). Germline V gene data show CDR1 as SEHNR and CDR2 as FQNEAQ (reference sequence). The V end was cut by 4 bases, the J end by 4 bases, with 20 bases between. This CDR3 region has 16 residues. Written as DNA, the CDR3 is TGTGCCAGCAGCTCACCACGGGGCGGGGAGATTTACGAGCAGTACTTC. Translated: CASSSPRGGEIYEQYF.

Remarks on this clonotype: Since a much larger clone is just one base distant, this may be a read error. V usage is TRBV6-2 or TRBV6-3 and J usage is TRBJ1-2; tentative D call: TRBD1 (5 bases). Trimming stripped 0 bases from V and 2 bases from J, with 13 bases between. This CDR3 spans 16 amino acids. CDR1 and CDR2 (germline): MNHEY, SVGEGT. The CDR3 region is CASSYSTWDGNYGYTF. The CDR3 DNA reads TGTGCCAGCAGTTACTCGACGTGGGACGGCAACTATGGCTACACCTTC.

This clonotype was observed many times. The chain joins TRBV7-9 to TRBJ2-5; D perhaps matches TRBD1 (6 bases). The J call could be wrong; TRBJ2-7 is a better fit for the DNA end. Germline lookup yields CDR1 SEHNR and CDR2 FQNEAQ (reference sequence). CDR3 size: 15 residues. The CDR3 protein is CASSLYVMGASEQYF. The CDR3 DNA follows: TGTGCCAGCAGCTTATACGTTATGGGGGCGTCCGAGCAGTACTTC.

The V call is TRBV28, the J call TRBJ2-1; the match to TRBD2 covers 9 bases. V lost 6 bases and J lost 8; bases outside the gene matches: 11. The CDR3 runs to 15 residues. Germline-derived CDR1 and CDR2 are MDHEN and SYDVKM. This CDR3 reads CASSSWVAGDHEQFF. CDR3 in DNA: TGTGCCAGCAGCTCATGGGTAGCGGGGGATCATGAGCAGTTCTTC.

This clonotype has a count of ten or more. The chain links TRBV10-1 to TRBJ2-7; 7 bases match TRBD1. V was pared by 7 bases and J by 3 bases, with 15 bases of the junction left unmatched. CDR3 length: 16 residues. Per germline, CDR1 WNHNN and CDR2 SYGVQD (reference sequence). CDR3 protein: CASMRPDRSPDYEQYF. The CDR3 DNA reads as TGCGCCAGCATGAGGCCGGACAGGAGTCCCGACTACGAGCAGTACTTC.

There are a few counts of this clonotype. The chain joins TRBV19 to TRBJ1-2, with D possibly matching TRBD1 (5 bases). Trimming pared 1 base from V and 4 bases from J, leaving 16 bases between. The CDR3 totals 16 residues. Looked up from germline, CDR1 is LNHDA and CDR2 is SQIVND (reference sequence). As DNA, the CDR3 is TGTGCCAGTAGTATAGGACAGCCTTCCCCTGGCTATGGCTACACCTTC. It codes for CASSIGQPSPGYGYTF.

CDR3 amino acids: CASSPTGGARGYTF. The CDR3 nucleotides are TGTGCCAGCTCACCCACAGGGGGAGCGAGGGGCTACACCTTC. J is TRBJ1-2 and V is TRBV18, with 8 bases lining up with TRBD1. Germline CDR1 KGHSH, CDR2 LQKENI. Trimming cost V 3 bases and J 8 bases; bases outside gene matches: 8. There are 14 residues in the CDR3.

The chain's CDR3 is CASSSPVLGNQPQHF. DNA of the CDR3: TGTGCCAGCAGTTCCCCGGTTCTGGGCAATCAGCCCCAGCATTTT. This chain joins TRBV28 and TRBJ1-5, with D unresolved. This CDR3 has 15 residues. Germline values: CDR1 MDHEN, CDR2 SYDVKM. Trimming left V 4 bases short and J 2 bases short, with 12 bases between.

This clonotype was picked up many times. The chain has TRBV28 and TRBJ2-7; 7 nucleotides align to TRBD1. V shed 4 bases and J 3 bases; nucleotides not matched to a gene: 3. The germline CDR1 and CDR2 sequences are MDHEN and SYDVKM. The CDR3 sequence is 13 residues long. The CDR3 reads CASSSGQNYEQYF. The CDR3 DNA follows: TGTGCCAGCAGTTCGGGACAGAACTACGAGCAGTACTTC.

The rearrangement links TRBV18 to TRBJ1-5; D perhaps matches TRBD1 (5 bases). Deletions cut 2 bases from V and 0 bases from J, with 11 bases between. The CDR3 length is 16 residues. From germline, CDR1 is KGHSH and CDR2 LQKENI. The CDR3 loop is CASSPTSRDSNQPQHF. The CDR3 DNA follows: TGTGCCAGCTCACCAACATCCAGGGATAGCAATCAGCCCCAGCATTTT.

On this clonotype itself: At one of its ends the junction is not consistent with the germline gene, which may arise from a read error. DNA of the CDR3: TGTGTCAGCAGGGGGGACTTCACAGATACGCAGTATTTT. Its protein is CVSRGDFTDTQYF. The chain is built from TRBV2 and TRBJ2-3; tentatively, D is TRBD1 (7 bases). This CDR3 is built from 13 residues. Per the germline V gene, CDR1 is SNHLY and CDR2 is FYNNEI.